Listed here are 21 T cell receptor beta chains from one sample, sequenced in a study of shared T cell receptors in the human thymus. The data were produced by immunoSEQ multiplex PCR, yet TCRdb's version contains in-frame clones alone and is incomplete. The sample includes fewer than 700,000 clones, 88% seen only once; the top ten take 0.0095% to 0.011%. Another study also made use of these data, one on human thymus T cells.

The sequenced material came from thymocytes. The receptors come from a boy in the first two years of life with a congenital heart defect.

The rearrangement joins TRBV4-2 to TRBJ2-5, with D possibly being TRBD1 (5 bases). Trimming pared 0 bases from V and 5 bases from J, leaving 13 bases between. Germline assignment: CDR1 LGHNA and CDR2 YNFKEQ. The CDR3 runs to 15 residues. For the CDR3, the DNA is TGTGCCAGCAGCCAAGATCCGGTGGGGCAGGAGACCCAGTACTTC. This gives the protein CASSQDPVGQETQYF.

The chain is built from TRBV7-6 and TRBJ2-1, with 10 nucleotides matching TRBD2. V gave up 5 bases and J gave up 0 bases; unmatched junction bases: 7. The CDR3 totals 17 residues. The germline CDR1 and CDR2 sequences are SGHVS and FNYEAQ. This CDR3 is CASSNGASGSSYNEQFF. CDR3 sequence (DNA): TGTGCCAGCAGCAACGGGGCTAGCGGGAGCTCCTACAATGAGCAGTTCTTC.

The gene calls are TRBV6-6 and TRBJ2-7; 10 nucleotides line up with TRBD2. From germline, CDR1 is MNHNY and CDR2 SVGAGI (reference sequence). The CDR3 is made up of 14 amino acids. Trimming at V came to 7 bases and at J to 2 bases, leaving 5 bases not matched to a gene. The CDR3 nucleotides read TGTGCCAGCACCCTGGGACTAGCGCCCTACGAGCAGTACTTC. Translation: CASTLGLAPYEQYF.

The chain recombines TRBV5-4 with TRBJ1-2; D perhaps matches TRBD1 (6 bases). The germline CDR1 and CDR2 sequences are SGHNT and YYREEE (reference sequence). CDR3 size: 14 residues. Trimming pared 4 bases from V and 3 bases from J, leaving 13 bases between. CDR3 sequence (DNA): TGTGCCAGCAGCCGCACAGGGTTCGACTATGGCTACACCTTC. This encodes CASSRTGFDYGYTF.

The CDR3 here is CASSLGTDHMNTEAFF. The CDR3 DNA reads as TGTGCCAGCAGTCTCGGGACAGACCACATGAACACTGAAGCTTTCTTT. This chain joins TRBV27 and TRBJ1-1; 7 nucleotides match TRBD1. This CDR3 region has 16 residues. Germline assignment: CDR1 MNHEY and CDR2 SMNVEV (reference sequence). The V and J ends lost 5 bases and 0 bases, in that order; junction bases with no gene match: 9.

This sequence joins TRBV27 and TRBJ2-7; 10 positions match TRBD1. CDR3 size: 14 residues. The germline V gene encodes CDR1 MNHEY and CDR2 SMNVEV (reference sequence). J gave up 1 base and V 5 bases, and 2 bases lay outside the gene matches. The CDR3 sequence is CASSRDRGSYEQYF. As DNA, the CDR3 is TGTGCCAGCAGTCGGGACAGGGGATCCTACGAGCAGTACTTC.

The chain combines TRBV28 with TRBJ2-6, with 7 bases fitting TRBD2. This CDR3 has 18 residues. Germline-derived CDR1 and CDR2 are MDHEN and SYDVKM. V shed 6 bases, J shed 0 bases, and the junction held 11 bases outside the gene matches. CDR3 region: CASSPWEGPFSGANVLTF. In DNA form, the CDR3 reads TGTGCCAGCAGCCCCTGGGAGGGTCCCTTCTCTGGGGCCAACGTCCTGACTTTC. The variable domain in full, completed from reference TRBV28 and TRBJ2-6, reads DVKVTQSSRYLVKRTGEKVFLECVQDMDHENMFWYRQDPGLGLRLIYFSYDVKMKEKGDIPEGYSVSREKKERFSLILESASTNQTSMYLCASSPWEGPFSGANVLTFGAGSRLTVL.

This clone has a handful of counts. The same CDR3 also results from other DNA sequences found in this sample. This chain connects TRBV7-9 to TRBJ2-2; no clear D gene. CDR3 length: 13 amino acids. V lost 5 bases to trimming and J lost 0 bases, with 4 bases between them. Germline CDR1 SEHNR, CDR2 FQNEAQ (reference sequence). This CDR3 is CASSLSNTGELFF. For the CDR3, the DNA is TGTGCCAGCAGCCTATCGAACACCGGGGAGCTGTTTTTT.

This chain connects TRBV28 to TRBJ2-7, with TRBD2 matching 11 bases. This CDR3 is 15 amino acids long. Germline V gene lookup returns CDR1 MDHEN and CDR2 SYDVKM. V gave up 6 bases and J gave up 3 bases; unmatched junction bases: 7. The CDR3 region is CASSSQGLAVYEQYF. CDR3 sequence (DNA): TGTGCCAGCAGCTCCCAGGGACTAGCGGTCTACGAGCAGTACTTC.

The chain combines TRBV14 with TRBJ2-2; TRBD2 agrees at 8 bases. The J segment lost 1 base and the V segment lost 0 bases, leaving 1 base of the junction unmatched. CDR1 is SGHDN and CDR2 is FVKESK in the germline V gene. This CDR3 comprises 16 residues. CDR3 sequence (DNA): TGTGCCAGCAGCCAAGATAGCGGGATGAACACCGGGGAGCTGTTTTTT. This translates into CASSQDSGMNTGELFF.

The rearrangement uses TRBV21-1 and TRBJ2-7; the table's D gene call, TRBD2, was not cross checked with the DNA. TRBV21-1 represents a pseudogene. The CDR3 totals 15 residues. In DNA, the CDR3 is TGTGCCAGCAGCAAAACTAGCGGGGACGCCCACGAGCAGTACTTC. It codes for CASSKTSGDAHEQYF.

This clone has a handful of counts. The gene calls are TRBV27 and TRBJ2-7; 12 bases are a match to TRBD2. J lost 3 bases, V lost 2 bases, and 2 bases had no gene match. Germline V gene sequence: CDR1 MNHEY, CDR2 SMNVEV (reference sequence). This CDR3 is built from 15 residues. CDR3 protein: CASSLQTSGSYEQYF. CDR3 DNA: TGTGCCAGCAGTTTACAGACTAGCGGGAGCTACGAGCAGTACTTC.

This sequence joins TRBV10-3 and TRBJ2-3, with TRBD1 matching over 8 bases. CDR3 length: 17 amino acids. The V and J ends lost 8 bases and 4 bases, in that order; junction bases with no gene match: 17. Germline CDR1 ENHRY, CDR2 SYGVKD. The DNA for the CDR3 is TGTGCCATCCGGGACAGGAAGCCGGGGCCAAAACCAGATACGCAGTATTTT. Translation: CAIRDRKPGPKPDTQYF.

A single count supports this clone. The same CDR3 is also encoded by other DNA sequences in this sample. The CDR3 nucleotides are TGTGCCAGCAGCTTGGCACAGGGCGATCAGCCCCAGCATTTT. Amino acid sequence: CASSLAQGDQPQHF. The chain is built from TRBV5-6 and TRBJ1-5; perhaps TRBD1 as D (6 bases). V was pared by 0 bases and J by 5 bases, with 9 bases between. Germline CDR1 reads SGHDT; CDR2 reads YYEEEE. The CDR3 consists of 14 residues.

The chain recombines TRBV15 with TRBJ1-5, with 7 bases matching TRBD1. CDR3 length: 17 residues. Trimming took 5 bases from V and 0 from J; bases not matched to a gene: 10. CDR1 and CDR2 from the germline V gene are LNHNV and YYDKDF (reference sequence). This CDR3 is CATSLHRDRDSNQPQHF. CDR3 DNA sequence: TGTGCCACCAGCTTACACCGGGACAGAGATAGCAATCAGCCCCAGCATTTT.

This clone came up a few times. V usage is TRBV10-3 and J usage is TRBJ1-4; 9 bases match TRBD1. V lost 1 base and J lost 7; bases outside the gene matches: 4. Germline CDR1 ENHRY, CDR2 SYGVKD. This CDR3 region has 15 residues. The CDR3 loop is CAISEFTGGGEKLFF. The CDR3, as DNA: TGTGCCATCAGTGAGTTTACAGGGGGCGGTGAAAAACTGTTTTTT.

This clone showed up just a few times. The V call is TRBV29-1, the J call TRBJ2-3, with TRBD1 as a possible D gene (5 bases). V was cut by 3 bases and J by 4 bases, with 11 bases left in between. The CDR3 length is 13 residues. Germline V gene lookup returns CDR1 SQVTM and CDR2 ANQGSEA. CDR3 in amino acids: CSVEPGLPDTQYF. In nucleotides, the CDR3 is TGCAGCGTTGAGCCAGGGCTACCAGATACGCAGTATTTT.

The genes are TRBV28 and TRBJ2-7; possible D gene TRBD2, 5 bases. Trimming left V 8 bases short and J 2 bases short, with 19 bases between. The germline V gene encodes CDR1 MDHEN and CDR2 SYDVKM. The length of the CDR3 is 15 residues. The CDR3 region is CASSTSGMGPYEQYF. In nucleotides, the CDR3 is TGTGCCAGCTCGACTTCGGGGATGGGCCCCTACGAGCAGTACTTC.

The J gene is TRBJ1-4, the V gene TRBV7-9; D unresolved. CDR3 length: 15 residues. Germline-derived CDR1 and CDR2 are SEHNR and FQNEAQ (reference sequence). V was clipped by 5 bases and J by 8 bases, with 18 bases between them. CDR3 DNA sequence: TGTGCCAGCAGCGTAGGACTTCTCAGGAGGGAAAAACTGTTTTTT. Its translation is CASSVGLLRREKLFF.

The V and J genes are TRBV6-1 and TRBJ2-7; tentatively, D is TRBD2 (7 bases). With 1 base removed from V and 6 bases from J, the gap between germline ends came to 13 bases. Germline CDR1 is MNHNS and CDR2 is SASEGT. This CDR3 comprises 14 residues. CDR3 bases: TGTGCCAGCAGTGAAGAGGGGGGGCCTGGCGAGCAGTACTTC. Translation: CASSEEGGPGEQYF.

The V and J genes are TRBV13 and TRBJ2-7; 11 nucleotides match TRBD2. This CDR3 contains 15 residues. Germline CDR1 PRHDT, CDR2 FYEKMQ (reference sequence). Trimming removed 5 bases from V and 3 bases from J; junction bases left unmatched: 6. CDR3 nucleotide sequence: TGTGCCAGCAGCCGTAGCGGGAGGGGAAACTACGAGCAGTACTTC. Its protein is CASSRSGRGNYEQYF.